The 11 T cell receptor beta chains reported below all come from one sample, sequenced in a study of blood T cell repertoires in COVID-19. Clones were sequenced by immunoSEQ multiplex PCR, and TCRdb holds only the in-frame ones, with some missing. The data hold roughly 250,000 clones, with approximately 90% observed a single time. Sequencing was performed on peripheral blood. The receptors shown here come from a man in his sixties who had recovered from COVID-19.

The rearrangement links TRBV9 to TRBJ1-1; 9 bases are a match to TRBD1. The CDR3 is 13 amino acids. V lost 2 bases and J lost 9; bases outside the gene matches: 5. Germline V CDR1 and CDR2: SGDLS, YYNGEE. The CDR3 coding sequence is TGTGCCAGCAGCGTCGGGACAGGGAGTCAAGCTTTCTTT. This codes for CASSVGTGSQAFF.

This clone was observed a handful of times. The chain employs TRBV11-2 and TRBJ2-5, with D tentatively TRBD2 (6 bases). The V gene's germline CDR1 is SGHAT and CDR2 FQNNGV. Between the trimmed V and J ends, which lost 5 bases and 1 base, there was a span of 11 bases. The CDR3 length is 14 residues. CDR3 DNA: TGTGCCAGCAGCCGCCTAGCGTCCCAAGAGACCCAGTACTTC. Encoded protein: CASSRLASQETQYF.

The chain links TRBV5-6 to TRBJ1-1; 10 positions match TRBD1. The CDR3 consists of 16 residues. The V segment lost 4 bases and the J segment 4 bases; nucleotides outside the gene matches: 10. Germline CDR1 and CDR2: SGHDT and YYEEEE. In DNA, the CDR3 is TGTGCCAGCAGCCGGGACAGGGGTCGAGTCGGCACTGAAGCTTTCTTT. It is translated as CASSRDRGRVGTEAFF. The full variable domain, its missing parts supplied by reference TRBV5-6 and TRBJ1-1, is DAGVTQSPTHLIKTRGQQVTLRCSPKSGHDTVSWYQQALGQGPQFIFQYYEEEERQRGNFPDRFSGHQFPNYSSELNVNALLLGDSALYLCASSRDRGRVGTEAFFGQGTRLTVV.

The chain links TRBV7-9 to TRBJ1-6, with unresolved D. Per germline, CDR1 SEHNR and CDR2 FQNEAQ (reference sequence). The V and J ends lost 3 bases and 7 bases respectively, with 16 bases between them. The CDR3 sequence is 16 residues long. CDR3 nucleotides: TGTGCCAGCAGCTTCCGTGGAGAAGGTGCGAATTCACCCCTCCACTTT. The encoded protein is CASSFRGEGANSPLHF. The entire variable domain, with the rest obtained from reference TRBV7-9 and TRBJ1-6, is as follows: DTGVSQNPRHKITKRGQNVTFRCDPISEHNRLYWYRQTLGQGPEFLTYFQNEAQLEKSRLLSDRFSAERPKGSFSTLEIQRTEQGDSAMYLCASSFRGEGANSPLHFGNGTRLTVT.

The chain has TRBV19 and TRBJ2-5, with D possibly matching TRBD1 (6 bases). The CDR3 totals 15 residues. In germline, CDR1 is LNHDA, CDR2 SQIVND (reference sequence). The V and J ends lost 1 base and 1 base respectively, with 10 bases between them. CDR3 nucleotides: TGTGCCAGTAGTATAGGGGGGACACTCCAAGAGACCCAGTACTTC. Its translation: CASSIGGTLQETQYF.

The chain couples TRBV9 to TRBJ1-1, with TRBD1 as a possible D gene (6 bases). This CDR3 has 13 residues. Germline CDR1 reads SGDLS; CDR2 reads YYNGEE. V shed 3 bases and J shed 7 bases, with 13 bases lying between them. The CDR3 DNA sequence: TGTGCCAGCAGCGGCACAGGGATAGGTGAAGCTTTCTTT. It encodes CASSGTGIGEAFF.

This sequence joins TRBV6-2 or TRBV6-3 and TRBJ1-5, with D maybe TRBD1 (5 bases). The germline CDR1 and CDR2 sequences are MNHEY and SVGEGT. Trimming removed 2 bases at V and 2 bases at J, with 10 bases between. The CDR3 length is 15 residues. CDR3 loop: CASSYGQTGNQPQHF. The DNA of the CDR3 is TGTGCCAGCAGTTACGGACAAACCGGCAATCAGCCCCAGCATTTT.

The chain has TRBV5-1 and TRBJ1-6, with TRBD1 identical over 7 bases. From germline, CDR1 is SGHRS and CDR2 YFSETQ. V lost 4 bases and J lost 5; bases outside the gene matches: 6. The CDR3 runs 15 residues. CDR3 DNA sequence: TGCGCCAGCAGCCAGCGGACAGGAAATAATTCACCCCTCCACTTT. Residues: CASSQRTGNNSPLHF.

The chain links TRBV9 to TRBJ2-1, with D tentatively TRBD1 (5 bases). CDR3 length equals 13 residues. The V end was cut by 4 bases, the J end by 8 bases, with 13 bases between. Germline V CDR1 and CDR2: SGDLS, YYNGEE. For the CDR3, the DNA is TGTGCCAGCAGCTCCCTCTGGGGCGATGAGCAGTTCTTC. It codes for CASSSLWGDEQFF.

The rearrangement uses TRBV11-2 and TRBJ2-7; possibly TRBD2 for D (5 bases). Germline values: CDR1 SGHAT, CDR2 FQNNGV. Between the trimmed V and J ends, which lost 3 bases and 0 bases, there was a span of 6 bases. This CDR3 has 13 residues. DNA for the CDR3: TGTGCCAGCAGCTTCGGGAACTCCTACGAGCAGTACTTC. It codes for CASSFGNSYEQYF. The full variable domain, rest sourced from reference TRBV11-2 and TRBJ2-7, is EAGVAQSPRYKIIEKRQSVAFWCNPISGHATLYWYQQILGQGPKLLIQFQNNGVVDDSQLPKDRFSAERLKGVDSTLKIQPAKLEDSAVYLCASSFGNSYEQYFGPGTRLTVT.

Here the CDR3 DNA reads TGTGCCAGTAGTCAGGGGGCGACCCCTGAAGCTTTCTTT. This sequence encodes CASSQGATPEAFF. The gene calls are TRBV19 and TRBJ1-1; TRBD1 matches 8 bases. The ends lost 5 bases at V and 6 bases at J; junction bases unmatched: 5. This CDR3 spans 13 amino acids. Germline V gene lookup returns CDR1 LNHDA and CDR2 SQIVND (reference sequence).